This record looks at one T cell receptor beta chain sequence and its context. The sample is drawn from a study of response to subunit inactivated influenza vaccine. Germline V CDR1 and CDR2: DFQATT, SNEGSKA (reference sequence). V was trimmed by 2 bases and J by 0 bases, leaving 4 bases between them. CDR3 size: 12 residues. TCRdb reprocessed the RT-PCR reads via MiXCR and lists one record per CDR3 protein. The sample yields roughly 500,000 distinct CDR3 sequences, about 25% seen once. Sequences were derived from CD4+ T cells sorted from PBMCs, sampled 4 to 6 days after vaccination. J is TRBJ2-5 and V is TRBV20-1, with unresolved D. This clonotype was obtained from a man in his fifties or sixties who received an inactivated influenza vaccine. The CDR3, as DNA: TGCAGTGCTAGAAGGTACCAAGAGACCCAGTACTTC. Translating it yields CSARRYQETQYF.